Below, one T cell receptor (beta chain) is given with its context. This specimen comes from a study of long-term antiretroviral therapy in people with HIV. Runs used v3.0 of the immunoSEQ assay and were done at survey level. Assay: immunoSEQ multiplex PCR; the TCRdb copy retains only in-frame clones and omits some. Of some 25,000 clones in the sample, around 85% were seen once. This CDR3 has 12 residues. V gave up 5 bases and J gave up 7 bases, with 12 bases separating them. Looked up from germline, CDR1 is MDHEN and CDR2 is SYDVKM. The material sequenced was unsorted PBMCs, taken 1.2 years after starting antiretroviral therapy. The TCR was taken from a man over 45 with HIV. This chain links TRBV28 with TRBJ2-7; D might be TRBD1 (5 bases). The CDR3 bases are TGTGCCAGCAGTGACAGTCGTGTGGAGCAGTACTTC. It yields the protein CASSDSRVEQYF. Complete variable domain (other parts from reference TRBV28 and TRBJ2-7): DVKVTQSSRYLVKRTGEKVFLECVQDMDHENMFWYRQDPGLGLRLIYFSYDVKMKEKGDIPEGYSVSREKKERFSLILESASTNQTSMYLCASSDSRVEQYFGPGTRLTVT.